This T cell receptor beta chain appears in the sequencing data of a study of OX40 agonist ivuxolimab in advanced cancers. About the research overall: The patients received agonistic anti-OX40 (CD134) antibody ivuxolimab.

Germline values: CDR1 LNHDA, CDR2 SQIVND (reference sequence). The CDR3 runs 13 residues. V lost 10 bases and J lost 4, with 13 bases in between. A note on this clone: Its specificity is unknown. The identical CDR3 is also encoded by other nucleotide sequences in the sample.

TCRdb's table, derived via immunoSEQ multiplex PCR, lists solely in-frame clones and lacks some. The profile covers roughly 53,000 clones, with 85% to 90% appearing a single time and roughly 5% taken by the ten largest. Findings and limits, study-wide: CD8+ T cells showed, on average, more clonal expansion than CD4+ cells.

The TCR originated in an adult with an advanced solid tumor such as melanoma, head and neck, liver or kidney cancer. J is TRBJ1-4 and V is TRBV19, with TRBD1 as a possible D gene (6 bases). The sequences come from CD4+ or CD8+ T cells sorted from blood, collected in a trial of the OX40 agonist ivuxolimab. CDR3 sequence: CATEGQLNEKLFF. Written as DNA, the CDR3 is TGTGCCACCGAGGGACAACTTAATGAAAAACTGTTTTTT.